The 24 T cell receptor beta chains given below trace back to one sample, sequenced in a study of T-cell memory formation after mild COVID-19. TCRdb independently ran MiXCR on the 5' RACE reads; one entry per CDR3 protein. Of around 300,000 distinct CDR3 sequences listed, under 15% are singletons. Sequenced sample: PBMCs or a T cell subset sorted from them (not recorded which). The origin of the receptors is a young man who had mild COVID-19 (a few samples of this study predate the infection). Cell type and time point are not known.

V and J are TRBV28 and TRBJ1-3; 7 bases align to TRBD1. J gave up 2 bases and V 8 bases, and 9 bases lay outside the gene matches. Germline CDR1 and CDR2: MDHEN and SYDVKM. The CDR3 runs 15 residues. CDR3 in amino acids: CASGTGTVTGNTIYF. CDR3 in DNA: TGTGCCAGCGGAACCGGGACAGTCACTGGAAACACCATATATTTT.

The chain joins TRBV5-5 to TRBJ1-1; D is unresolved. Germline CDR1 reads SGHKS; CDR2 reads YYEKEE (reference sequence). The V end was cut by 2 bases, the J end by 6 bases, with 8 bases between. CDR3 length: 12 amino acids. The CDR3 DNA reads as TGTGCCAGCAGCTTTAGGGAGGCTGAAGCTTTCTTT. Translated, it gives CASSFREAEAFF. The full variable domain, with the rest looked up from reference TRBV5-5 and TRBJ1-1, is DAGVTQSPTHLIKTRGQQVTLRCSPISGHKSVSWYQQVLGQGPQFIFQYYEKEERGRGNFPDRFSARQFPNYSSELNVNALLLGDSALYLCASSFREAEAFFGQGTRLTVV.

The chain combines TRBV7-3 with TRBJ2-3, with 13 bases identical to TRBD2. With V trimmed by 5 bases and J by 6 bases, 5 bases remained unmatched. This CDR3 spans 15 amino acids. Germline loops: CDR1 SGHTA, CDR2 FQGTGA. CDR3: CASSLRGLAGDTQYF. The CDR3 DNA follows: TGTGCCAGCAGCCTCAGGGGACTAGCGGGGGATACGCAGTATTTT.

This clonotype was seen at least ten times. V gene TRBV10-3 combines with J gene TRBJ2-7; D is undetermined. The CDR3 runs 14 residues. Germline CDR1 is ENHRY and CDR2 is SYGVKD. Trimming took off 0 bases at V and 0 bases at J, with 6 bases between the two ends. The DNA for the CDR3 is TGTGCCATCAGTGAGTCGACGGACTCCTACGAGCAGTACGTC. Translating it yields CAISESTDSYEQYV.

V is TRBV5-5 and J is TRBJ1-1; D is possibly TRBD1 (5 bases). This CDR3 comprises 12 residues. Germline V CDR1 and CDR2: SGHKS, YYEKEE (reference sequence). V was pared by 3 bases and J by 4 bases, with 7 bases between. CDR3 nucleotide sequence: TGTGCCAGCAGCTGCGGGGCCACTGAAGCTTTCTTT. This translates into CASSCGATEAFF.

This clonotype was counted between two and nine times. The rearrangement joins TRBV4-3 to TRBJ1-1; the match to TRBD1 covers 8 bases. V lost 0 bases to trimming and J lost 2 bases; unmatched junction nucleotides: 11. The germline V gene encodes CDR1 LGHNA and CDR2 YSLEER. The CDR3 is 18 residues long. The CDR3, as DNA: TGCGCCAGCAGCCAAGATAGAAATCGACAGGGGCCTAACACTGAAGCTTTCTTT. This encodes CASSQDRNRQGPNTEAFF.

The chain is built from TRBV9 and TRBJ1-1, with TRBD1 as a possible D gene (5 bases). Germline V gene sequence: CDR1 SGDLS, CDR2 YYNGEE. The CDR3 spans 15 residues. V was trimmed by 3 bases and J by 3 bases, leaving 15 bases between them. This chain's CDR3 is CASSAASGPYTEAFF. Here the CDR3 DNA reads TGTGCCAGCAGCGCCGCTTCAGGGCCGTACACTGAAGCTTTCTTT.

This clonotype was observed a few times. This chain links TRBV20-1 with TRBJ1-5; the D is unclear. The CDR3 sequence is 14 residues long. The V end lost 3 bases, the J end lost 3 bases, and 12 bases lay between the germline ends. Germline lookup yields CDR1 DFQATT and CDR2 SNEGSKA (reference sequence). The CDR3 DNA is TGCAGTGCTAGCTTCCGGTATTTCAATCAGCCCCAGCATTTT. Its translation is CSASFRYFNQPQHF.

This clonotype occurred a few times. The gene calls are TRBV7-3 and TRBJ1-1; 7 bases line up with TRBD1. After removal of 5 bases from V and 5 bases from J, the junction contained 8 bases not matched to a gene. The CDR3 loop spans 14 amino acids. Germline-derived CDR1 and CDR2 are SGHTA and FQGTGA. CDR3 nucleotides: TGTGCCAGCAGCCGCGACACAGGGGTGACTGAAGCTTTCTTT. Its translation is CASSRDTGVTEAFF. Full variable domain (rest looked up from reference TRBV7-3 and TRBJ1-1): GAGVSQTPSNKVTEKGKYVELRCDPISGHTALYWYRQSLGQGPEFLIYFQGTGAADDSGLPNDRFFAVRPEGSVSTLKIQRTERGDSAVYLCASSRDTGVTEAFFGQGTRLTVV.

This clonotype came up a few times. The V call is TRBV5-1, the J call TRBJ2-2; D might be TRBD1 (6 bases). V was cut by 5 bases and J by 6 bases, with 17 bases left in between. The length of the CDR3 is 15 residues. Germline CDR1 is SGHRS and CDR2 is YFSETQ. CDR3 DNA sequence: TGCGCCAGCAGAGGGACAACATCCGGACCCGGGGAGCTGTTTTTT. Its translation is CASRGTTSGPGELFF.

The chain uses TRBV4-1 and TRBJ2-7; TRBD1 aligns across 11 bases. Germline-derived CDR1 and CDR2 are MGHRA and YSYEKL. Losses at the gene ends were 1 base for V and 4 bases for J; bases not matched to a gene: 0. CDR3 length equals 14 residues. This CDR3 reads CASSQGDRGYEQYF. For the CDR3, the DNA is TGCGCCAGCAGCCAAGGGGACAGGGGGTACGAGCAGTACTTC.

This clonotype was detected many times. The chain employs TRBV2 and TRBJ2-6; maybe TRBD1 (6 bases). CDR1 and CDR2 from the germline V gene are SNHLY and FYNNEI. Trimming stripped 6 bases from V and 0 bases from J, with 9 bases between. The CDR3 spans 15 residues. CDR3 bases: TGTGCCAGCAGCCGGGACAACTCTGGGGCCAACGTCCTGACTTTC. This gives the protein CASSRDNSGANVLTF.

This chain uses TRBV20-1 with TRBJ2-7; D may be TRBD2 (6 bases). The CDR3 runs to 14 residues. Deletions cut 6 bases from V and 0 bases from J, with 15 bases between. Germline V gives CDR1 DFQATT, CDR2 SNEGSKA (reference sequence). The CDR3 sequence: CSAPGTAGSYEQYF. DNA for the CDR3: TGCAGTGCACCTGGGACTGCCGGCTCCTACGAGCAGTACTTC.

The rearrangement joins TRBV7-6 to TRBJ1-2; TRBD1 might be the D (5 bases). This CDR3 has 15 amino acids. Trimming took 0 bases from V and 1 from J, leaving 9 bases between them. Germline CDR1 reads SGHVS; CDR2 reads FNYEAQ. DNA of the CDR3: TGTGCCAGCAGCTTAGCGCCGGGACGTAACTATGGCTACACCTTC. Translating gives CASSLAPGRNYGYTF. The variable domain in full, completed from reference TRBV7-6 and TRBJ1-2, reads GAGVSQSPRYKVTKRGQDVALRCDPISGHVSLYWYRQALGQGPEFLTYFNYEAQQDKSGLPNDRFSAERPEGSISTLTIQRTEQRDSAMYRCASSLAPGRNYGYTFGSGTRLTVV.

The rearrangement uses TRBV11-2 and TRBJ1-1; weak D call: TRBD1 (5 bases). Germline V lookup: CDR1 SGHAT, CDR2 FQNNGV. This CDR3 comprises 18 residues. V was shortened by 5 bases and J by 3 bases, with 25 bases between the two germline ends. The CDR3 protein is CASSIGVPLSGGDTEAFF. The DNA for the CDR3 is TGTGCCAGCAGCATCGGGGTACCGCTTTCGGGGGGAGACACTGAAGCTTTCTTT. The full variable domain, its missing parts supplied by reference TRBV11-2 and TRBJ1-1, is EAGVAQSPRYKIIEKRQSVAFWCNPISGHATLYWYQQILGQGPKLLIQFQNNGVVDDSQLPKDRFSAERLKGVDSTLKIQPAKLEDSAVYLCASSIGVPLSGGDTEAFFGQGTRLTVV.

The table lists this clonotype with a few counts. The J gene is TRBJ2-5, the V gene TRBV5-1; TRBD2 matches at 12 bases. Trimming cost V 2 bases and J 2 bases; bases outside gene matches: 4. This CDR3 contains 16 residues. Germline values: CDR1 SGHRS, CDR2 YFSETQ. CDR3 amino acids: CASSFGLAGTQETQYF. CDR3 nucleotide sequence: TGCGCCAGCAGCTTCGGACTAGCGGGGACACAAGAGACCCAGTACTTC.

This clonotype was observed a handful of times. The chain recombines TRBV29-1 with TRBJ2-7; TRBD2 agrees at 10 bases. The CDR3 extends over 13 amino acids. CDR1 is SQVTM, CDR2 ANQGSEA, per germline. The V and J ends lost 4 bases and 2 bases, in that order; junction bases with no gene match: 2. The CDR3 region is CSVGTSGTYEQYF. CDR3 DNA: TGCAGCGTTGGGACTAGCGGAACCTACGAGCAGTACTTC.

This clonotype was recorded at least ten times. The V gene is TRBV10-3, the J gene TRBJ1-5; unclear D gene. The CDR3 is 12 residues long. V was shortened by 0 bases and J by 7 bases, with 4 bases between the two germline ends. Germline V gene sequence: CDR1 ENHRY, CDR2 SYGVKD. The CDR3 DNA reads as TGTGCCATCAGTGAGTCGGCCCAGCCCCAGCATTTT. Protein sequence: CAISESAQPQHF.

This clonotype was seen a handful of times. The chain couples TRBV5-1 to TRBJ2-2, with D possibly TRBD1 on 6 matching bases. The CDR3 spans 16 residues. CDR1 SGHRS and CDR2 YFSETQ come from the germline V gene. With 4 bases removed from V and 0 bases from J, the gap between germline ends came to 13 bases. The CDR3 sequence: CASSPTGTTNTGELFF. The CDR3 DNA reads as TGCGCCAGCAGCCCAACCGGGACAACGAACACCGGGGAGCTGTTTTTT.

This clonotype was detected a few times. V is TRBV5-1 and J is TRBJ2-3; 12 positions agree with TRBD1. Germline V gene sequence: CDR1 SGHRS, CDR2 YFSETQ. J lost 4 bases, V lost 4 bases, and 7 bases had no gene match. The CDR3 is 16 amino acids. The CDR3 region is CASSHGTGGLSDTQYF. Here the CDR3 DNA reads TGCGCCAGCAGCCACGGGACAGGGGGCTTATCAGATACGCAGTATTTT.

This clonotype was recorded many times. The rearrangement joins TRBV20-1 to TRBJ1-1; D gene unclear. Germline V CDR1 and CDR2: DFQATT, SNEGSKA (reference sequence). CDR3 length equals 11 residues. V was clipped by 5 bases and J by 8 bases, with 12 bases between them. CDR3 sequence: CSAQHGVEAFF. In DNA, the CDR3 is TGCAGTGCTCAACACGGAGTAGAAGCTTTCTTT.

This chain connects TRBV2 to TRBJ1-1; the D is unclear. The CDR3 has 12 residues. Germline V CDR1 and CDR2: SNHLY, FYNNEI. The V end lost 7 bases, the J end lost 6 bases, and 12 bases lay between the germline ends. This CDR3 is CASKVRFAEAFF. The CDR3 DNA follows: TGTGCCAGCAAGGTGAGATTTGCTGAAGCTTTCTTT.

The sample holds one count of this clonotype. A read error is possible here, since a much larger clone lies one base away. This chain links TRBV6-6 with TRBJ2-7, with D hard to call. In germline, CDR1 is MNHNY, CDR2 SVGAGI (reference sequence). The length of the CDR3 is 12 residues. V lost 2 bases, J lost 0 bases, and 2 bases lay in between. As DNA, the CDR3 is TGTGCCAGCAGTTACGCCTCCTACGAGCAGTACTTC. Protein: CASSYASYEQYF.

This sequence joins TRBV29-1 and TRBJ2-1; the D call may be TRBD1 or TRBD2 (5 bases each). The CDR3 contains 13 residues. V shed 4 bases and J shed 5 bases, with 12 bases lying between them. In germline, CDR1 is SQVTM, CDR2 ANQGSEA. For the CDR3, the DNA is TGCAGCGTTGGGGGGAGAGGTAACAATGAGCAGTTCTTC. Translation gives CSVGGRGNNEQFF.